The 29 T cell receptor beta chains listed next were all sequenced from one sample in a study of blood T cell repertoires in COVID-19. Assay used: immunoSEQ multiplex PCR; TCRdb lists only in-frame clones, some missing. The sample lists about 160,000 clones; 87% were seen once. The sequencing sample was made of peripheral blood. All receptors come from a woman in her 70s with COVID-19, enrolled during active disease.

The V call is TRBV11-2, the J call TRBJ1-1; 7 nucleotides align to TRBD1. The V gene end was trimmed by 8 bases and the J gene end by 3 bases; junction bases not matched to a gene: 15. The CDR3 has 16 residues. Germline CDR1 and CDR2: SGHAT and FQNNGV. In DNA form, the CDR3 reads TGTGCCAGCGCAAGGGGGCAGGGGGTCCGGGACACTGAAGCTTTCTTT. Its translation is CASARGQGVRDTEAFF.

CDR3 sequence (DNA): TGCGCCAGCAGCCAGGCGGACAGGATGAACTATGGCTACACCTTC. This sequence encodes CASSQADRMNYGYTF. The chain couples TRBV4-1 to TRBJ1-2; 7 bases match TRBD1. The V gene end was trimmed by 3 bases and the J gene end by 2 bases; junction bases not matched to a gene: 6. In germline, CDR1 is MGHRA, CDR2 YSYEKL. The CDR3 sequence is 15 residues long.

This rearrangement joins TRBV11-2 to TRBJ2-2; 11 bases map to TRBD2. The J segment lost 6 bases and the V segment lost 0 bases, leaving 9 bases of the junction unmatched. Germline V lookup: CDR1 SGHAT, CDR2 FQNNGV. The length of the CDR3 is 18 residues. DNA for the CDR3: TGTGCCAGCAGCTTAGATTTGGGGACTAGCGGTGGTCCCGGGGAGCTGTTTTTT. Its translation is CASSLDLGTSGGPGELFF. The full variable domain, with the rest looked up from reference TRBV11-2 and TRBJ2-2, is EAGVAQSPRYKIIEKRQSVAFWCNPISGHATLYWYQQILGQGPKLLIQFQNNGVVDDSQLPKDRFSAERLKGVDSTLKIQPAKLEDSAVYLCASSLDLGTSGGPGELFFGEGSRLTVL.

The chain carries TRBV4-2 and TRBJ2-7; D perhaps matches TRBD1 (5 bases). Trimming took off 0 bases at V and 4 bases at J, with 7 bases between the two ends. Germline-derived CDR1 and CDR2 are LGHNA and YNFKEQ. The CDR3 totals 13 residues. DNA for the CDR3: TGTGCCAGCAGCCAAGAAAGGGGTTACGAGCAGTACTTC. This gives the protein CASSQERGYEQYF.

This chain links TRBV19 with TRBJ2-7, with 8 bases that match TRBD2. The germline V gene encodes CDR1 LNHDA and CDR2 SQIVND (reference sequence). V lost 5 bases to trimming and J lost 4 bases; unmatched junction nucleotides: 1. The CDR3 runs to 12 residues. CDR3 DNA: TGTGCCAGTAGTTCTAGCGGGTACGAGCAGTACTTC. It is translated as CASSSSGYEQYF.

This rearrangement joins TRBV7-2 to TRBJ1-3; D is possibly TRBD1 (6 bases). Germline loops: CDR1 SGHTA, CDR2 FQGNSA. V lost 7 bases, J lost 0 bases, and 13 bases lay in between. The CDR3 totals 15 residues. The CDR3 DNA sequence: TGTGCCAGCACCCGACAGGCTAGCTCTGGAAACACCATATATTTT. Translated, it gives CASTRQASSGNTIYF.

There are a few counts of this clone. This chain uses TRBV10-3 with TRBJ2-7; 8 bases match TRBD1. The CDR3 runs 16 residues. Germline V CDR1 and CDR2: ENHRY, SYGVKD. J lost 3 bases, V lost 4 bases, and 11 bases had no gene match. CDR3 coding DNA: TGTGCCATCAGTGCGAACTCCGGGACAGGTCTCTACGAGCAGTACTTC. This sequence encodes CAISANSGTGLYEQYF.

DNA for the CDR3: TGTGCCATCAGTCTGGGGGCGGGGGGGCCCTACGAGCAGTACTTC. Protein product: CAISLGAGGPYEQYF. The chain links TRBV10-3 to TRBJ2-7, with 9 bases that match TRBD2. V was clipped by 5 bases and J by 2 bases; unmatched bases: 7. The CDR3 loop spans 15 amino acids. The germline V gene has CDR1 ENHRY and CDR2 SYGVKD.

The J gene is TRBJ2-2, the V gene TRBV29-1; D is possibly TRBD1 (5 bases). Germline loops: CDR1 SQVTM, CDR2 ANQGSEA. Trimming removed 7 bases at V and 2 bases at J, with 11 bases between. This CDR3 region has 13 residues. CDR3 nucleotide sequence: TGCAGCGCCACGGACACCAACACCGGGGAGCTGTTTTTT. Translation gives CSATDTNTGELFF.

V and J are TRBV19 and TRBJ2-7; no clear D gene. This CDR3 contains 16 residues. Germline assignment: CDR1 LNHDA and CDR2 SQIVND (reference sequence). V lost 4 bases and J lost 0, with 16 bases in between. CDR3 coding DNA: TGTGCCAGTAGTACCTTATACAGTCGATTCTCCTACGAGCAGTACTTC. This codes for CASSTLYSRFSYEQYF.

The chain has TRBV5-6 and TRBJ1-1, with D possibly TRBD1 on 5 matching bases. The CDR3 totals 12 residues. V lost 3 bases to trimming and J lost 3 bases, with 6 bases between them. Germline CDR1 and CDR2: SGHDT and YYEEEE. CDR3 sequence: CASSWGHTEAFF. CDR3 in DNA: TGTGCCAGCAGCTGGGGCCACACTGAAGCTTTCTTT.

CDR3 nucleotide sequence: TGCAGCGTTGAATGGGAGGGGACACCAGGGGTCCAAGAGACCCAGTACTTC. It codes for CSVEWEGTPGVQETQYF. The rearrangement joins TRBV29-1 to TRBJ2-5; possibly TRBD2 for D (7 bases). V was cut by 2 bases and J by 1 base, with 20 bases left in between. Germline assignment: CDR1 SQVTM and CDR2 ANQGSEA. The CDR3 extends over 17 amino acids.

This chain joins TRBV7-9 and TRBJ2-3; possibly TRBD1 for D (6 bases). The CDR3 length is 15 residues. The germline CDR1 and CDR2 sequences are SEHNR and FQNEAQ (reference sequence). Trimming left V 5 bases short and J 14 bases short, with 26 bases between. In DNA, the CDR3 is TGTGCCAGCAGCCCCGGTGGAAGCAGGGGCGGTAGGCCGTATTTT. Protein: CASSPGGSRGGRPYF.

V gene TRBV10-3 combines with J gene TRBJ1-1; unclear D gene. The V end lost 0 bases, the J end lost 7 bases, and 6 bases lay between the germline ends. Looked up from germline, CDR1 is ENHRY and CDR2 is SYGVKD. This CDR3 has 12 residues. The DNA of the CDR3 is TGTGCCATCAGTGAGTCGAGTTTTGAAGCTTTCTTT. Translation: CAISESSFEAFF.

This chain joins TRBV18 and TRBJ2-2, with 7 bases lining up with TRBD2. CDR3 length equals 16 residues. Germline V lookup: CDR1 KGHSH, CDR2 LQKENI. V shed 3 bases and J 7 bases; nucleotides not matched to a gene: 11. This chain's CDR3 is CASSPAQRGVVGELFF. CDR3 sequence (DNA): TGTGCCAGCTCACCGGCCCAGCGGGGCGTTGTCGGGGAGCTGTTTTTT.

This clone has more than one count but fewer than ten. The chain links TRBV28 to TRBJ1-4, with 7 bases that match TRBD1. Germline V lookup: CDR1 MDHEN, CDR2 SYDVKM. With V trimmed by 4 bases and J by 6 bases, 5 bases remained unmatched. CDR3 size: 14 residues. The CDR3 DNA follows: TGTGCCAGCAGTTCCGGGACAGTGTATGAAAAACTGTTTTTT. This translates into CASSSGTVYEKLFF.

This clone occurred a few times. This sequence joins TRBV9 and TRBJ1-5; the match to TRBD1 covers 8 bases. The germline V gene has CDR1 SGDLS and CDR2 YYNGEE. V lost 3 bases to trimming and J lost 3 bases; unmatched junction nucleotides: 5. The length of the CDR3 is 15 residues. CDR3 loop: CASSGRDRPNQPQHF. CDR3 sequence (DNA): TGTGCCAGCAGCGGGCGGGACAGGCCCAATCAGCCCCAGCATTTT.

In its sample, this clone was seen once. The CDR3 sequence is CASSLDGRGYEKLFF. The CDR3 nucleotides read TGCGCCAGCAGCTTGGATGGCAGGGGTTATGAAAAACTGTTTTTT. This rearrangement joins TRBV5-1 to TRBJ1-4, with D perhaps matching TRBD1 (6 bases). The germline V gene has CDR1 SGHRS and CDR2 YFSETQ. The length of the CDR3 is 15 residues. V dropped 0 bases and J dropped 6 bases, with 12 bases sitting between them.

The table lists this clone with a count of one. The CDR3 sequence: CASSQGQGRVYSTDTQYF. DNA for the CDR3: TGTGCCAGCAGCCAAGGACAGGGCCGAGTCTATAGCACAGATACGCAGTATTTT. J is TRBJ2-3 and V is TRBV7-9; TRBD1 aligns across 8 bases. V trimming: 5 bases; J trimming: 0 bases; junction bases outside the gene matches: 13. Per the germline V gene, CDR1 is SEHNR and CDR2 is FQNEAQ (reference sequence). CDR3 size: 18 residues.

This sequence joins TRBV4-1 and TRBJ1-1; 9 bases map to TRBD1. CDR3 length: 17 residues. V lost 3 bases, J lost 1 base, and 9 bases stayed unmatched. Germline lookup yields CDR1 MGHRA and CDR2 YSYEKL. CDR3 sequence reads: CASSHLIGGQGNTEAFF. The CDR3 DNA is TGCGCCAGCAGCCACCTCATAGGGGGACAGGGGAACACTGAAGCTTTCTTT.

V is TRBV18 and J is TRBJ1-4; 8 bases are a match to TRBD1. V lost 3 bases to trimming and J lost 5 bases; unmatched junction nucleotides: 11. Per the germline V gene, CDR1 is KGHSH and CDR2 is LQKENI. The CDR3 covers 17 residues. The CDR3 spells CASSPPLRTGRNEKLFF. CDR3 DNA: TGTGCCAGCTCACCGCCTCTAAGGACAGGGAGGAATGAAAAACTGTTTTTT.

The table lists this clone with a count of one. The chain has TRBV27 and TRBJ1-1, with a tentative D call TRBD1 (5 bases). There are 14 residues in the CDR3. The V end lost 5 bases, the J end lost 1 base, and 11 bases lay between the germline ends. Germline V gives CDR1 MNHEY, CDR2 SMNVEV (reference sequence). Here the CDR3 reads CASSPIDRNTEAFF. CDR3 DNA sequence: TGTGCCAGCAGTCCAATCGACAGGAACACTGAAGCTTTCTTT.

The chain has TRBV7-6 and TRBJ2-1; possible D gene TRBD2, 5 bases. Trimming removed 5 bases from V and 5 bases from J, with 7 bases in between. Germline loops: CDR1 SGHVS, CDR2 FNYEAQ. This CDR3 contains 12 residues. The CDR3 reads CASSARDNEQFF. DNA of the CDR3: TGTGCCAGCAGCGCGCGGGACAATGAGCAGTTCTTC.

This chain uses TRBV2 with TRBJ2-7; TRBD1 matches 9 bases. Per the germline V gene, CDR1 is SNHLY and CDR2 is FYNNEI. The junction had 2 bases not matched to a gene; V was cut back by 2 bases and J by 3 bases. This CDR3 spans 14 amino acids. CDR3 loop: CASSERTGVYEQYF. The CDR3 DNA is TGTGCCAGCAGTGAAAGGACAGGGGTCTACGAGCAGTACTTC.

The chain carries TRBV19 and TRBJ2-3, with TRBD2 matching over 8 bases. Per the germline V gene, CDR1 is LNHDA and CDR2 is SQIVND (reference sequence). V lost 6 bases to trimming and J lost 5 bases; unmatched junction nucleotides: 7. The CDR3 consists of 14 residues. CDR3 sequence: CASRYGGVGDTQYF. The CDR3 bases are TGTGCCAGTAGGTACGGGGGGGTAGGAGATACGCAGTATTTT.

The chain joins TRBV5-1 to TRBJ1-2; no reliable D call. This CDR3 is 13 amino acids long. Trimming shortened V by 0 bases and J by 2 bases, and 5 bases separated the two germline ends. Per the germline V gene, CDR1 is SGHRS and CDR2 is YFSETQ. CDR3: CASSLEQNYGYTF. As DNA, the CDR3 is TGCGCCAGCAGCTTGGAACAGAACTATGGCTACACCTTC.

The chain has TRBV3-1 (or the pseudogene TRBV3-2) and TRBJ2-3; 9 bases are shared with TRBD2. The CDR3 contains 16 residues. Germline V CDR1 and CDR2: LGHDT, YNNKEL (reference sequence). V trimming: 2 bases; J trimming: 6 bases; junction bases outside the gene matches: 9. CDR3 loop: CASSQPGTSPRDTQYF. The CDR3 DNA reads TGTGCCAGCAGCCAACCGGGGACTAGCCCACGGGATACGCAGTATTTT.

The chain joins TRBV10-3 to TRBJ1-5; D ambiguous. Germline lookup yields CDR1 ENHRY and CDR2 SYGVKD. This CDR3 comprises 14 residues. Trimming removed 10 bases from V and 4 bases from J, with 17 bases in between. The CDR3 DNA is TGTGCCAACCCCCCCGAAAGCTCAAATCAGCCCCAGCATTTT. Amino acids: CANPPESSNQPQHF.

This chain uses TRBV28 with TRBJ2-7, with TRBD1 identical over 9 bases. Germline V lookup: CDR1 MDHEN, CDR2 SYDVKM. Trimming at V came to 3 bases and at J to 6 bases, leaving 12 bases not matched to a gene. The CDR3 extends over 16 amino acids. This CDR3 is CASSFFVGTGFGEQYF. The CDR3 bases are TGTGCCAGCAGTTTCTTTGTAGGGACAGGGTTTGGCGAGCAGTACTTC.